Below are 31 T cell receptor beta chains sequenced from a single sample in a study of vaccination and CD4 T cells after COVID-19. Their specific antigens are unknown. The treatment here: approximately 11-day PBMC culture with coronavirus spike peptide pools or control peptides (ViraFEST assay). Sequence data for DNA of cultured CD4+ T cells were generated by the Oncomine TCR Beta short-read assay. TCRdb passed the PCR reads through MiXCR, listing each CDR3 protein once. Of approximately 17,000 distinct CDR3 sequences in the sample, approximately 38% were seen once. The sample was CD4+ T cells from blood, cultured in vitro. The receptors derive from a human donor who had recovered from COVID-19.

The sample holds a few counts of this clonotype. This rearrangement joins TRBV10-3 to TRBJ2-2; D gene unclear. Germline CDR1 and CDR2: ENHRY and SYGVKD. The V and J ends lost 0 bases and 1 base respectively, with 9 bases between them. The CDR3 is 16 amino acids. In DNA, the CDR3 is TGTGCCATCAGTGAGTCGGGTAGACAGAACACCGGGGAGCTGTTTTTT. It specifies CAISESGRQNTGELFF.

This rearrangement joins TRBV11-2 to TRBJ2-2; 7 bases map to TRBD1. The CDR3 runs to 16 residues. J gave up 3 bases and V 5 bases, and 9 bases lay outside the gene matches. Germline V gene data show CDR1 as SGHAT and CDR2 as FQNNGV. The CDR3 nucleotides are TGTGCCAGCAGCCTCCGAGGGGGCGCGGACACCGGGGAGCTGTTTTTT. Protein sequence: CASSLRGGADTGELFF.

This clonotype was counted only a few times. The V and J genes are TRBV27 and TRBJ1-1; D is unresolved. Germline V gene lookup returns CDR1 MNHEY and CDR2 SMNVEV (reference sequence). The CDR3 is 11 amino acids. With 5 bases removed from V and 7 bases from J, the gap between germline ends came to 8 bases. DNA for the CDR3: TGTGCCAGCAGTCCATATATTGAAGCTTTCTTT. It codes for CASSPYIEAFF.

The chain recombines TRBV20-1 with TRBJ2-5, with a possible D match to TRBD1 (6 bases). CDR1 DFQATT and CDR2 SNEGSKA come from the germline V gene (reference sequence). V dropped 7 bases and J dropped 1 base, with 7 bases sitting between them. The CDR3 is 11 amino acids. The CDR3 region is CSGRGQETQYF. The CDR3 nucleotides read TGCAGTGGCAGGGGCCAAGAGACCCAGTACTTC.

The rearrangement joins TRBV20-1 to TRBJ2-7; TRBD2 matches at 12 bases. Per germline, CDR1 DFQATT and CDR2 SNEGSKA (reference sequence). The junction had 3 bases not matched to a gene; V was cut back by 6 bases and J by 0 bases. The CDR3 covers 14 residues. This CDR3 is CSAATSGSSYEQYF. For the CDR3, the DNA is TGCAGTGCCGCGACTAGCGGGAGCTCCTACGAGCAGTACTTC.

This clonotype was found a few times. This chain connects TRBV20-1 to TRBJ2-5; tentatively, D is TRBD2 (5 bases). Germline CDR1 is DFQATT and CDR2 is SNEGSKA (reference sequence). V was cut by 4 bases and J by 1 base, with 13 bases left in between. CDR3 length: 14 residues. In nucleotides, the CDR3 is TGCAGTGCTACATCCGGGAACAGCCAAGAGACCCAGTACTTC. Its protein is CSATSGNSQETQYF.

This clonotype was found a few times. CDR3 coding DNA: TGTGCCAGCACCTTGACAGGGGATCAGCCCCAGCATTTT. The encoded protein is CASTLTGDQPQHF. The rearrangement joins TRBV2 to TRBJ1-5; 8 positions match TRBD1. The CDR3 has 13 residues. With V trimmed by 7 bases and J by 5 bases, 4 bases remained unmatched. Germline V gene sequence: CDR1 SNHLY, CDR2 FYNNEI.

V and J are TRBV4-1 and TRBJ2-7; possible D gene TRBD2, 6 bases. Germline-derived CDR1 and CDR2 are MGHRA and YSYEKL. V was shortened by 10 bases and J by 7 bases, with 26 bases between the two germline ends. There are 15 residues in the CDR3. CDR3 sequence reads: CATSGTPLALEEQYF. The CDR3 region has the DNA TGCGCCACATCCGGGACTCCCCTCGCTTTAGAAGAGCAGTACTTC.

This chain connects TRBV28 to TRBJ1-5, with a possible D match to TRBD1 (6 bases). V lost 3 bases, J lost 3 bases, and 12 bases lay in between. Germline CDR1 reads MDHEN; CDR2 reads SYDVKM. This CDR3 region has 15 residues. The CDR3 loop reads CASSLGGPYNQPQHF. CDR3 coding DNA: TGTGCCAGCAGTTTGGGGGGCCCCTACAATCAGCCCCAGCATTTT.

The chain links TRBV20-1 to TRBJ2-7, with 10 bases aligning to TRBD1. CDR3 size: 18 residues. The trim removed 0 bases at V and 5 bases at J, leaving 16 bases unmatched. Per germline, CDR1 DFQATT and CDR2 SNEGSKA (reference sequence). The DNA for the CDR3 is TGCAGTGCTAGAGATTGGGTGGGACAGGGGAGTTCCTACCACGAGCAGTACTTC. It codes for CSARDWVGQGSSYHEQYF.

For the CDR3, the DNA is TGTGCCAGCAGCCTTGAACTAGCGGGAGACGGAGAGCAGTACTTC. Translating gives CASSLELAGDGEQYF. This chain joins TRBV7-3 and TRBJ2-7; 11 bases align to TRBD2. From germline, CDR1 is SGHTA and CDR2 FQGTGA. CDR3 size: 15 residues. The ends lost 5 bases at V and 7 bases at J; junction bases unmatched: 10.

The chain links TRBV5-1 to TRBJ2-7; TRBD1 or TRBD2 may be the D gene (6 bases each). V was trimmed by 0 bases and J by 2 bases, leaving 12 bases between them. The germline CDR1 and CDR2 sequences are SGHRS and YFSETQ. CDR3 size: 15 residues. The CDR3 is CASSLVLGGTYEQYF. CDR3 coding DNA: TGCGCCAGCAGCTTGGTTCTAGGGGGGACCTACGAGCAGTACTTC.

This clonotype was detected a few times. At one of its ends the junction is not consistent with the germline gene, which may arise from a read error. The chain recombines TRBV2 with TRBJ1-5; D remains ambiguous. CDR1 and CDR2 (germline): SNHLY, FYNNEI. CDR3 length equals 15 residues. CDR3 nucleotides: TGCGCCAGCAGCCAAGAGTGGAGAGAGAATCAGCCCCAGCATTTT. This sequence encodes CASSQEWRENQPQHF.

This clonotype was seen a handful of times. V and J are TRBV11-1 and TRBJ2-2; 7 nucleotides agree with TRBD1. The germline V gene has CDR1 SGHAT and CDR2 FQDESV (reference sequence). Trimming removed 2 bases from V and 0 bases from J; junction bases left unmatched: 3. The CDR3 totals 16 residues. The chain's CDR3 is CASSLMQGANTGELFF. DNA of the CDR3: TGTGCCAGCAGCTTAATGCAGGGGGCGAACACCGGGGAGCTGTTTTTT.

The V gene is TRBV7-2, the J gene TRBJ2-7; D may be TRBD1 or TRBD2 (5 bases each). Trimming took off 1 base at V and 3 bases at J, with 16 bases between the two ends. Germline CDR1 is SGHTA and CDR2 is FQGNSA. The CDR3 runs to 16 residues. The CDR3 is CASSLGGSSQRYEQYF. Written as DNA, the CDR3 is TGTGCCAGCAGCTTAGGGGGGAGTTCGCAGCGCTACGAGCAGTACTTC.

The rearrangement links TRBV7-3 to TRBJ2-3; D gene ambiguous. Germline V gene sequence: CDR1 SGHTA, CDR2 FQGTGA. The V and J ends lost 3 bases and 6 bases respectively, with 7 bases between them. The CDR3 length is 12 residues. Here the CDR3 reads CASSFIGDTQYF. Here the CDR3 DNA reads TGTGCCAGCAGCTTCATCGGTGATACGCAGTATTTT.

This clonotype has only a few counts. The chain uses TRBV7-9 and TRBJ2-7, with 11 bases fitting TRBD2. The CDR3 length is 15 residues. The trim removed 3 bases at V and 5 bases at J, leaving 6 bases unmatched. Germline V lookup: CDR1 SEHNR, CDR2 FQNEAQ (reference sequence). The CDR3 nucleotides read TGTGCCAGCAGCTTTATACTAGCGGGAGCCCACGAGCAGTACTTC. Translation: CASSFILAGAHEQYF.

This clonotype was detected only a few times. The chain combines TRBV7-9 with TRBJ2-1; D is undetermined. There are 15 residues in the CDR3. Germline V gene data show CDR1 as SEHNR and CDR2 as FQNEAQ (reference sequence). Trimming shortened V by 0 bases and J by 4 bases, and 10 bases separated the two germline ends. The CDR3 region is CASSLAGLGYNEQFF. The CDR3 nucleotides are TGTGCCAGCAGCTTAGCGGGTCTAGGATACAATGAGCAGTTCTTC. Looking up the rest from reference TRBV7-9 and TRBJ2-1 gives the full variable domain: DTGVSQNPRHKITKRGQNVTFRCDPISEHNRLYWYRQTLGQGPEFLTYFQNEAQLEKSRLLSDRFSAERPKGSFSTLEIQRTEQGDSAMYLCASSLAGLGYNEQFFGPGTRLTVL.

The CDR3 loop is CAWSGTGYEQYF. In DNA form, the CDR3 reads TGTGCCTGGAGCGGGACAGGATACGAGCAGTACTTC. The chain joins TRBV30 to TRBJ2-7; 8 nucleotides align to TRBD1. The CDR3 runs 12 residues. Germline values: CDR1 GTSNPN, CDR2 SVGIG (reference sequence). The V and J ends lost 3 bases and 4 bases, in that order; junction bases with no gene match: 2.

In this sample, this clonotype turned up a few times. V is TRBV7-9 and J is TRBJ2-3, with 9 bases lining up with TRBD1. This CDR3 region has 17 residues. The V gene's germline CDR1 is SEHNR and CDR2 FQNEAQ (reference sequence). The V segment lost 5 bases and the J segment 0 bases; nucleotides outside the gene matches: 9. CDR3 residues: CASSDGTGPTSTDTQYF. The CDR3 DNA follows: TGTGCCAGCAGCGACGGGACAGGGCCTACTAGCACAGATACGCAGTATTTT.

The chain couples TRBV7-2 to TRBJ1-2, with unresolved D. The V end lost 1 base, the J end lost 0 bases, and 15 bases lay between the germline ends. Germline CDR1 SGHTA, CDR2 FQGNSA. The CDR3 runs to 17 residues. The CDR3 sequence is CASSLVIFRAANYGYTF. For the CDR3, the DNA is TGTGCCAGCAGCTTAGTTATTTTTCGGGCAGCTAACTATGGCTACACCTTC.

This clonotype is labeled as large. V gene TRBV7-9 combines with J gene TRBJ2-7; D is perhaps TRBD1 (5 bases). The CDR3 totals 14 residues. Trimming pared 3 bases from V and 7 bases from J, leaving 16 bases between. Germline V gene lookup returns CDR1 SEHNR and CDR2 FQNEAQ (reference sequence). The CDR3: CASSLQGGIGEQYF. The CDR3 DNA is TGTGCCAGCAGCTTGCAGGGTGGAATCGGGGAGCAGTACTTC.

The chain carries TRBV15 and TRBJ2-1; D unresolved. The CDR3 length is 12 residues. Per germline, CDR1 LNHNV and CDR2 YYDKDF (reference sequence). V was shortened by 2 bases and J by 3 bases, with 2 bases between the two germline ends. CDR3 sequence: CATSRNYNEQFF. CDR3 coding DNA: TGTGCCACCAGCAGAAACTACAATGAGCAGTTCTTC.

This rearrangement joins TRBV7-9 to TRBJ2-7; TRBD1 agrees at 10 bases. CDR3 length: 13 amino acids. The V segment lost 6 bases and the J segment 6 bases; nucleotides outside the gene matches: 5. The germline gives CDR1 SEHNR, CDR2 FQNEAQ (reference sequence). The chain's CDR3 is CASSWTGGGEQYF. The CDR3 DNA reads TGTGCCAGCAGTTGGACAGGGGGTGGCGAGCAGTACTTC.

The CDR3 reads CSANKGTGANVLTF. In DNA form, the CDR3 reads TGCAGTGCCAATAAAGGGACGGGGGCCAACGTCCTGACTTTC. The chain employs TRBV20-1 and TRBJ2-6, with D perhaps matching TRBD1 or TRBD2 (5 bases each). Trimming shortened V by 6 bases and J by 4 bases, and 13 bases separated the two germline ends. Germline values: CDR1 DFQATT, CDR2 SNEGSKA (reference sequence). The CDR3 length is 14 residues.

In its sample, this clonotype was seen a few times. The rearrangement joins TRBV11-3 to TRBJ1-1, with 7 bases that match TRBD1. J lost 0 bases, V lost 5 bases, and 6 bases had no gene match. The CDR3 is 15 residues long. Germline V lookup: CDR1 SGHNT, CDR2 YENEEA. CDR3 loop: CASSQGGRLNTEAFF. The CDR3, as DNA: TGTGCCAGCAGCCAGGGGGGGAGGCTGAACACTGAAGCTTTCTTT.

The genes are TRBV2 and TRBJ2-7; a weak D match, TRBD1 (6 bases). The CDR3 length is 11 residues. Trimming removed 1 base from V and 9 bases from J, with 7 bases in between. Germline V gives CDR1 SNHLY, CDR2 FYNNEI. CDR3 sequence: CASSEEDRQYF. The CDR3, as DNA: TGTGCCAGCAGTGAAGAGGACAGGCAGTACTTC. The variable domain in full, completed from reference TRBV2 and TRBJ2-7, reads EPEVTQTPSHQVTQMGQEVILRCVPISNHLYFYWYRQILGQKVEFLVSFYNNEISEKSEIFDDQFSVERPDGSNFTLKIRSTKLEDSAMYFCASSEEDRQYFGPGTRLTVT.

The rearrangement joins TRBV30 to TRBJ2-1, with 8 bases fitting TRBD2. V lost 5 bases and J lost 6; bases outside the gene matches: 12. Germline CDR1 and CDR2: GTSNPN and SVGIG (reference sequence). The CDR3 is 15 residues long. The CDR3 coding sequence is TGTGCCTGGGGGGGGAGCGGGAGCATGGGCAATGAGCAGTTCTTC. Translating gives CAWGGSGSMGNEQFF.

The chain joins TRBV29-1 to TRBJ2-7, with D perhaps matching TRBD1 (5 bases). Germline assignment: CDR1 SQVTM and CDR2 ANQGSEA. The ends were cut back, 3 bases at V and 1 base at J, with 13 bases in the middle. The CDR3 has 14 residues. The CDR3 bases are TGCAGCGTTGAGGCACAGGCTTTTTCCTACGAGCAGTACTTC. Encoded protein: CSVEAQAFSYEQYF.

A few counts support this clonotype. The chain is built from TRBV19 and TRBJ1-6; 9 bases map to TRBD1. The V gene end was trimmed by 3 bases and the J gene end by 10 bases; junction bases not matched to a gene: 4. Germline V gene sequence: CDR1 LNHDA, CDR2 SQIVND (reference sequence). This CDR3 is 14 amino acids long. CDR3 coding DNA: TGTGCCAGTAGTATGGGACAGGGAAACTCACCCCTCCACTTT. It is translated as CASSMGQGNSPLHF.

The chain has TRBV15 and TRBJ2-6; D might be TRBD1 (6 bases). From germline, CDR1 is LNHNV and CDR2 YYDKDF (reference sequence). The CDR3 covers 18 residues. Trimming removed 5 bases from V and 2 bases from J, with 19 bases in between. The CDR3 is CATSGADSYGAGANVLTF. CDR3 bases: TGTGCCACCAGCGGCGCGGACAGTTATGGAGCTGGGGCCAACGTCCTGACTTTC. The full variable domain, completed using reference TRBV15 and TRBJ2-6, is DAMVIQNPRYQVTQFGKPVTLSCSQTLNHNVMYWYQQKSSQAPKLLFHYYDKDFNNEADTPDNFQSRRPNTSFCFLDIRSPGLGDTAMYLCATSGADSYGAGANVLTFGAGSRLTVL.